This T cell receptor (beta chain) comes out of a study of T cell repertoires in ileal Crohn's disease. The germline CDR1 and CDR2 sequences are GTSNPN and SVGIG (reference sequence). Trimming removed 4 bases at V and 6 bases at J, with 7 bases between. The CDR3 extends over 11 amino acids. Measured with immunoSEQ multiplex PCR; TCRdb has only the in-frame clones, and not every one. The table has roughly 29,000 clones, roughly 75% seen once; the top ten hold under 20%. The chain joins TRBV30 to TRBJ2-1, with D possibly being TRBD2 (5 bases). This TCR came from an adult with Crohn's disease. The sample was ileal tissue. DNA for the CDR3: TGTGCCTGGACTGGACTCAATGAGCAGTTCTTC. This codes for CAWTGLNEQFF.